Only a few counts were recorded for the clone carrying this T cell receptor (beta chain). This sample is drawn from a study of CD8+ T cells in alopecia areata. The CDR3 consists of 15 residues. CDR1 is GTSNPN and CDR2 is SVGIG in the germline V gene (reference sequence). V was pared by 0 bases and J by 6 bases, with 15 bases between. Extraction of RNA preceded its reverse transcription into cDNA, which served as the sequencing template. Method: immunoSEQ multiplex PCR; TCRdb's copy keeps in-frame clones and lacks some. The table lists some 110,000 clones, around 61% of them singletons. The TCR was taken from a human donor in good health. The sample was CD4+ T cells sorted from blood. The V and J genes are TRBV30 and TRBJ2-1; D might be TRBD1 (6 bases). This CDR3 is CAWSVGQGSANEQFF. In DNA, the CDR3 is TGTGCCTGGAGTGTTGGTCAGGGGAGCGCCAATGAGCAGTTCTTC.